The 2 T cell receptor beta chains in this list originate from one sample, sequenced in a study of radiotherapy plus CTLA-4 blockade in lung cancer. Clones were sequenced by immunoSEQ multiplex PCR, and TCRdb holds only the in-frame ones, with some missing. The sample gives around 72,000 clones, more than 75% of which show up once; 7.1% is in the top ten. Sequencing used peripheral blood, obtained from a patient treated with radiotherapy plus ipilimumab. Receptor source: a human donor with non-small cell lung cancer who had a complete response to radiotherapy plus ipilimumab.

The genes are TRBV5-4 and TRBJ2-2; 7 bases align to TRBD1. V was pared by 0 bases and J by 4 bases, with 9 bases of the junction left unmatched. This CDR3 is 17 amino acids long. CDR1 SGHNT and CDR2 YYREEE come from the germline V gene (reference sequence). The CDR3 DNA follows: TGTGCCAGCAGCTTGGTGAGGGGGCGGTTATCCACCGGGGAGCTGTTTTTT. It yields the protein CASSLVRGRLSTGELFF. Full variable domain (rest looked up from reference TRBV5-4 and TRBJ2-2): ETGVTQSPTHLIKTRGQQVTLRCSSQSGHNTVSWYQQALGQGPQFIFQYYREEENGRGNFPPRFSGLQFPNYSSELNVNALELDDSALYLCASSLVRGRLSTGELFFGEGSRLTVL.

The chain combines TRBV10-3 with TRBJ2-7; tentatively, D is TRBD1 or TRBD2 (5 bases each). The CDR3 loop spans 13 amino acids. Germline loops: CDR1 ENHRY, CDR2 SYGVKD. Trimming shortened V by 11 bases and J by 2 bases, and 16 bases separated the two germline ends. CDR3 nucleotide sequence: TGTGCCGTAGCCAGGGACCGGCCCTACGAGCAGTACTTC. This sequence encodes CAVARDRPYEQYF.